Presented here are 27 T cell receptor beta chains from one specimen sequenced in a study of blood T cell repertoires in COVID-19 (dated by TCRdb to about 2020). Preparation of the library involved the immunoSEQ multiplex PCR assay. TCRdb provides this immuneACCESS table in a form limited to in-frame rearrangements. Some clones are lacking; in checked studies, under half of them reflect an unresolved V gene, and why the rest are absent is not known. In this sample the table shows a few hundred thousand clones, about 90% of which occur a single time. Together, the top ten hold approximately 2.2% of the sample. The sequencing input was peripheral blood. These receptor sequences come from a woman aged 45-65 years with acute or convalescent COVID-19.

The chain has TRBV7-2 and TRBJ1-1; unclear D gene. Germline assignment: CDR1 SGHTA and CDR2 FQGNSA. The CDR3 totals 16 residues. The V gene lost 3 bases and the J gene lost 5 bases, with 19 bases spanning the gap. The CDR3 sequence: CASSLGLAGSVTEAFF. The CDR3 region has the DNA TGTGCCAGCAGCTTGGGTCTTGCGGGATCAGTAACTGAAGCTTTCTTT.

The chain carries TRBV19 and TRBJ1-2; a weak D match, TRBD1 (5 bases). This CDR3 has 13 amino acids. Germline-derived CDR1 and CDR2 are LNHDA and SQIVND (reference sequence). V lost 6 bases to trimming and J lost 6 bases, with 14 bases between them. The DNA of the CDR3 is TGTGCCAGTAGCTGGACACATTCTAATGGCTACACCTTC. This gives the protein CASSWTHSNGYTF.

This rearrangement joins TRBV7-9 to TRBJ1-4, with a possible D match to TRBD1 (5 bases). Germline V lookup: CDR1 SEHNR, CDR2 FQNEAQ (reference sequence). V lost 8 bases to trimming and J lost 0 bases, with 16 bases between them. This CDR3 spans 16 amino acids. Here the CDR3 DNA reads TGTGCCAGCTCCCGGGGCCGGGGGGCAACTAATGAAAAACTGTTTTTT. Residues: CASSRGRGATNEKLFF.

CDR3: CASSLLGTGSDTQYF. The CDR3 DNA sequence: TGTGCCAGCAGTTTACTGGGGACAGGGTCAGATACGCAGTATTTT. The chain uses TRBV27 and TRBJ2-3, with 9 nucleotides matching TRBD1. The CDR3 has 15 amino acids. The germline V gene has CDR1 MNHEY and CDR2 SMNVEV (reference sequence). The junction had 4 bases not matched to a gene; V was cut back by 2 bases and J by 4 bases.

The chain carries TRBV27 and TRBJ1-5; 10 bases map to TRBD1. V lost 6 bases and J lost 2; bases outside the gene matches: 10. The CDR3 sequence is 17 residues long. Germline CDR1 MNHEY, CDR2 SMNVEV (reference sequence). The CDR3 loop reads CASRRDRGLVGNQPQHF. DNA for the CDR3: TGTGCCAGCAGGAGGGACAGGGGTTTAGTTGGCAATCAGCCCCAGCATTTT.

In nucleotides, the CDR3 is TGTGCCAGCAGCTTAGAGTGGGTCGACAGGGGTCACTATGGCTACACCTTC. This encodes CASSLEWVDRGHYGYTF. The V gene is TRBV7-8, the J gene TRBJ1-2, with 8 bases fitting TRBD1. V trimming: 1 base; J trimming: 3 bases; junction bases outside the gene matches: 10. This CDR3 region has 17 residues. The germline gives CDR1 SGHVS, CDR2 FQNEAQ.

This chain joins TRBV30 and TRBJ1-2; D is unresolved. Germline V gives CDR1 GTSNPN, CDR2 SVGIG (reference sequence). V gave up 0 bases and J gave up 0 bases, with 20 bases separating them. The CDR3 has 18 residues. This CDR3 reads CAWSVRQAERLPNYGYTF. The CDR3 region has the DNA TGTGCCTGGAGTGTAAGGCAAGCAGAGCGGCTTCCTAACTATGGCTACACCTTC.

The CDR3 DNA follows: TGTGCCAGCAGTTACGTCGGCGCCCAGGATGAGCAGTTCTTC. Its translation: CASSYVGAQDEQFF. The V call is TRBV6-5, the J call TRBJ2-1; D gene uncertain. Germline values: CDR1 MNHEY, CDR2 SVGAGI. The CDR3 length is 14 residues. V lost 2 bases and J lost 8, with 13 bases in between.

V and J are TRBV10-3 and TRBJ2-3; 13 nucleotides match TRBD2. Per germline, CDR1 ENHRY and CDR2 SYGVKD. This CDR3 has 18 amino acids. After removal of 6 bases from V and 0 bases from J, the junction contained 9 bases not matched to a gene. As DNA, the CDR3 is TGTGCCATCAGCGGGACTAGCGGGATATTCTCTAGCACAGATACGCAGTATTTT. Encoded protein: CAISGTSGIFSSTDTQYF.

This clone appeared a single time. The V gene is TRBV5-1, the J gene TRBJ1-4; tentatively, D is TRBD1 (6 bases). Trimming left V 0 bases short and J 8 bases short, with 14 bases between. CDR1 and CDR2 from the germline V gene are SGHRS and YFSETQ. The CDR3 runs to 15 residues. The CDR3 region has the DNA TGCGCCAGCAGCTTGGAGGGCAGGGGCGAGGAAAAACTGTTTTTT. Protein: CASSLEGRGEEKLFF.

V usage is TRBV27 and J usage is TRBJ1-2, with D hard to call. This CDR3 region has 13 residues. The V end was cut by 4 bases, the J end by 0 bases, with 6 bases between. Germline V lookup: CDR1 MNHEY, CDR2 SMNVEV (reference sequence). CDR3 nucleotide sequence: TGTGCCAGCAGTTACAGAGCTAACTATGGCTACACCTTC. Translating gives CASSYRANYGYTF.

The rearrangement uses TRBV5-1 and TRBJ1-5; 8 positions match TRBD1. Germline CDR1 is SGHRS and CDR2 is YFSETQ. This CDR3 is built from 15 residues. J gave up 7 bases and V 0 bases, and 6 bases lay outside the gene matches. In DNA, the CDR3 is TGCGCCAGCAGCTTGGCAGGACAGGGTTCCCAGCCCCAGCATTTT. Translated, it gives CASSLAGQGSQPQHF.

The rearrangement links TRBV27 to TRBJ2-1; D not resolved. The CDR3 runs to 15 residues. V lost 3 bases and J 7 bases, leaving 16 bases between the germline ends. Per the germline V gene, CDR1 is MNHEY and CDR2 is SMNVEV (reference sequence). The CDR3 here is CASSLALPVWNEQFF. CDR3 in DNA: TGTGCCAGCAGTTTGGCCCTTCCCGTGTGGAATGAGCAGTTCTTC.

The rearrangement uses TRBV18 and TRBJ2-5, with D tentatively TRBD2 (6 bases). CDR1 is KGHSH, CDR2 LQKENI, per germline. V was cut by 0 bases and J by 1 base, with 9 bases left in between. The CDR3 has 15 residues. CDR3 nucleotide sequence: TGTGCCAGCTCACCACCGTGGCGGGGCCAAGAGACCCAGTACTTC. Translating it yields CASSPPWRGQETQYF.

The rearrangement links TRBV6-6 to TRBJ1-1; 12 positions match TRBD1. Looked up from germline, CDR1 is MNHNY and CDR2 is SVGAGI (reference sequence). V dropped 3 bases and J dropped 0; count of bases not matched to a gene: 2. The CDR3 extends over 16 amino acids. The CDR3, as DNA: TGTGCCAGCAGTTATGGGACAGGGGGCATGAACACTGAAGCTTTCTTT. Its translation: CASSYGTGGMNTEAFF.

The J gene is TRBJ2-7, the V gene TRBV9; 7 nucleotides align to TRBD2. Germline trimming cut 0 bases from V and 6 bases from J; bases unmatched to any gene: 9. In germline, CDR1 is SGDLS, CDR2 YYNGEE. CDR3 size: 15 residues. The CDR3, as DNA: TGTGCCAGCAGCGTAGCGGTGGGAGGGTCGGGCGAGCAGTACTTC. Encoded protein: CASSVAVGGSGEQYF.

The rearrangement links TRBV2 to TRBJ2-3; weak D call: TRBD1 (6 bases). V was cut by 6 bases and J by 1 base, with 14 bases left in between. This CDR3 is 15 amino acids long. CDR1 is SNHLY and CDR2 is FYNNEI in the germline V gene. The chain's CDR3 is CASRYTGKGTDTQYF. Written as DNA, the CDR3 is TGTGCCAGCAGATATACAGGGAAGGGCACAGATACGCAGTATTTT.

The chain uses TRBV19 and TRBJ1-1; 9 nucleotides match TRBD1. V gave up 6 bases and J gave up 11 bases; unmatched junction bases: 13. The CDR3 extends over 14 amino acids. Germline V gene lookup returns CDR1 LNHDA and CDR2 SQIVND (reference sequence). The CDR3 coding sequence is TGTGCCAGTAGCAAAACCGGGACAGGGAGAGGGGCTTTCTTT. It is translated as CASSKTGTGRGAFF.

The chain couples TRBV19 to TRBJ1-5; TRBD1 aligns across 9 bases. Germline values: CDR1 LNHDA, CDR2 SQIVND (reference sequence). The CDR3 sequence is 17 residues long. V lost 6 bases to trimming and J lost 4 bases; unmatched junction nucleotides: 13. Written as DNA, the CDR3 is TGTGCCAGTAGCCATCAGACAGGGGGTATGGGGAATCAGCCCCAGCATTTT. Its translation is CASSHQTGGMGNQPQHF.

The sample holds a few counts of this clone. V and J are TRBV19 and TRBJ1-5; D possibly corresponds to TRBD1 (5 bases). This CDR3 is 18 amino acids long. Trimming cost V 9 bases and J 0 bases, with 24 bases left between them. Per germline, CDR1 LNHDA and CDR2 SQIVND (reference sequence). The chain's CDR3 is CASEPGRGSIYSNQPQHF. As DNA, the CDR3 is TGTGCCAGCGAACCAGGGCGGGGATCAATCTATAGCAATCAGCCCCAGCATTTT.

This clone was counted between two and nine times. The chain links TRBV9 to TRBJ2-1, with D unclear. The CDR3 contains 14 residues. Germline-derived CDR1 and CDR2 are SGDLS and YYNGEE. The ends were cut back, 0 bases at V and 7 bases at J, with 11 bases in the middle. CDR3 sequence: CASSVELYGNEQFF. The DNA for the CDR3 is TGTGCCAGCAGCGTAGAACTCTACGGGAATGAGCAGTTCTTC.

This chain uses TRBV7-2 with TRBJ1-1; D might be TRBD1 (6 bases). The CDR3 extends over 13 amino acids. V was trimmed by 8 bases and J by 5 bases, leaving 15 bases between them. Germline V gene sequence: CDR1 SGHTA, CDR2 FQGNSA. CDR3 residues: CASREGGKTEAFF. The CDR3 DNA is TGTGCCAGCCGAGAGGGGGGGAAGACTGAAGCTTTCTTT.

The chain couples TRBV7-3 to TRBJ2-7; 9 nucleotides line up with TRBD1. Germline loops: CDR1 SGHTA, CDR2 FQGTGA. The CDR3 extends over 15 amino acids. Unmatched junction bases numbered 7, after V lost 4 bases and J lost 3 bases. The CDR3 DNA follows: TGTGCCAGCAGCTCTCAGGGACAGGGAAACTACGAGCAGTACTTC. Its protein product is CASSSQGQGNYEQYF.

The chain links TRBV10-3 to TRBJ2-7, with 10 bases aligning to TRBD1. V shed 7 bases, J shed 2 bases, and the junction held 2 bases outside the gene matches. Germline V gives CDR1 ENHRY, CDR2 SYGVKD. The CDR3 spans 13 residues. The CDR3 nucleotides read TGTGCCATCACAGGACAGGGGGCCTACGAGCAGTACTTC. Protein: CAITGQGAYEQYF.

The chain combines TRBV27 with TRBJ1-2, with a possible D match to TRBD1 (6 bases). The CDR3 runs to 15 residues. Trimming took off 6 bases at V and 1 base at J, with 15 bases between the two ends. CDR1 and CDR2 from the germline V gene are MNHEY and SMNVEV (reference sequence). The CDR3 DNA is TGTGCCAGCAGCAAACAGGGATCTGTTAACTATGGCTACACCTTC. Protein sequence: CASSKQGSVNYGYTF.

The CDR3 spells CASSLGGASGQETQYF. CDR3 nucleotide sequence: TGTGCCAGCAGCTTGGGGGGAGCTAGCGGACAAGAGACCCAGTACTTC. The rearrangement links TRBV5-4 to TRBJ2-5; 7 bases agree with TRBD2. J lost 2 bases, V lost 0 bases, and 7 bases had no gene match. The CDR3 runs 16 residues. Germline lookup yields CDR1 SGHNT and CDR2 YYREEE (reference sequence).

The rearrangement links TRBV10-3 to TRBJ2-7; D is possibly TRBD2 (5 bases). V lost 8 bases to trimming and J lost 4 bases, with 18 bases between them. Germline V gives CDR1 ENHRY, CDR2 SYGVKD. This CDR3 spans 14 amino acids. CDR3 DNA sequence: TGTGCCATCTGGGGAGCGGTGTGGGGATACGAGCAGTACTTC. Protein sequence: CAIWGAVWGYEQYF.